This T cell receptor beta chain came from a study of T cell clonotyping in hematopoietic cell transplantation. Study details: Cytoreduction preceded collection of pretransplant recipient samples. Study results and limitations: Higher Inverse Simpson Index values in graft donor and pretransplant recipient predicted broader posttransplant TCR diversity. Few recipient clonotypes overlapped donors; over 95% were de novo at given depth.

On this clone: Its cognate antigen is unknown.

The V gene's germline CDR1 is LGHNA and CDR2 YSLEER. Trimming took 1 base from V and 3 from J, leaving 12 bases between them. This CDR3 is built from 15 residues. This sample's time point: recipient sample about 28 days before transplant, after cytoreduction. Recipient blood drawn about 28 days pretransplant and days 30, 100, 180 after. Sequencing used immunoSEQ multiplex PCR; TCRdb keeps in-frame clones, though not all of them. In the table there are 25,000 to 30,000 clones, about three quarters of which are singletons. The TCR was taken from a young woman with chronic myeloid leukemia. Some clones in this sample may be carry-over from other donors' samples. The V gene is TRBV4-3, the J gene TRBJ1-1, with a weak D call TRBD1 (5 bases). This specimen consisted of peripheral blood mononuclear cells, obtained before stem cell transplant. The DNA for the CDR3 is TGCGCCAGCAGCCAAGGGGACCCAAGGGACACTGAAGCTTTCTTT. Protein product: CASSQGDPRDTEAFF.